The clone carrying this T cell receptor (beta chain) is categorized as medium-sized. The target antigen is unknown. This sample is part of a study of metastatic and nonmetastatic thyroid tumors. The study's findings and limits: Relative to benign nodules, malignant thyroid tumors were reportedly characterized by significantly elevated TCR beta diversity in blood and tumor.

Each patient came to thyroid surgery without any prior treatment (of any kind). TCRdb re-clonotyped the PCR reads through MiXCR. This table has roughly 40,000 clones, less than 25% appearing once. Germline V gene sequence: CDR1 DFQATT, CDR2 SNEGSKA (reference sequence). V gave up 0 bases and J gave up 5 bases; unmatched junction bases: 6. There are 15 residues in the CDR3. Material: tumor tissue. The chain is built from TRBV20-1 and TRBJ2-1; 8 bases line up with TRBD2. This receptor was identified in a female donor with papillary thyroid cancer or a benign thyroid nodule (not recorded which). Some clones in this sample may be carry-over from other donors' samples. The CDR3 is CSARDASGSHNEQFF. CDR3 DNA sequence: TGCAGTGCTAGAGATGCGAGCGGGAGTCACAATGAGCAGTTCTTC.